The sequence of this TCR beta chain was determined in a study of technical replicates of blood from a handful of donors. Germline V CDR1 and CDR2: SGHTA, FQGNSA. The CDR3 loop spans 15 amino acids. Trimming shortened V by 1 base and J by 2 bases, and 11 bases separated the two germline ends. Method: immunoSEQ multiplex PCR; TCRdb's copy keeps in-frame clones and lacks some. The sample records 75,000 to 90,000 clones, approximately 93% being singletons. This sequence originates from a human donor in good health. The rearrangement joins TRBV7-2 to TRBJ2-5; possible D gene TRBD1, 6 bases. Source material: T cells isolated from PBMCs. The CDR3 region has the DNA TGTGCCAGCAGCTTAGACCCGGACAGACAAGAGACCCAGTACTTC. The encoded protein is CASSLDPDRQETQYF.